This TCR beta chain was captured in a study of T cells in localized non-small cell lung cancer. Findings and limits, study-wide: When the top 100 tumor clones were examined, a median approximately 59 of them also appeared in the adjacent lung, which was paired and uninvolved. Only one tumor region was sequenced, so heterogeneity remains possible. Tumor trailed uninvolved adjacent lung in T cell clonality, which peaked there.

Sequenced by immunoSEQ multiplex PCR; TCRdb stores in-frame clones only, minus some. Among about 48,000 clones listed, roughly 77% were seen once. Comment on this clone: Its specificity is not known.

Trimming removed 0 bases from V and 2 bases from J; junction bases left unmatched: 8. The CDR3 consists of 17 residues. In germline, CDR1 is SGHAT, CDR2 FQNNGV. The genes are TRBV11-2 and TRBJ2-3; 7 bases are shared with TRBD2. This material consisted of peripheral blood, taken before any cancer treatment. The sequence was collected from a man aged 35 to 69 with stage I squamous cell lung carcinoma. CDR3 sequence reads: CASSLDLGGLPTDTQYF. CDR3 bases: TGTGCCAGCAGCTTAGATCTCGGGGGGTTACCCACAGATACGCAGTATTTT.